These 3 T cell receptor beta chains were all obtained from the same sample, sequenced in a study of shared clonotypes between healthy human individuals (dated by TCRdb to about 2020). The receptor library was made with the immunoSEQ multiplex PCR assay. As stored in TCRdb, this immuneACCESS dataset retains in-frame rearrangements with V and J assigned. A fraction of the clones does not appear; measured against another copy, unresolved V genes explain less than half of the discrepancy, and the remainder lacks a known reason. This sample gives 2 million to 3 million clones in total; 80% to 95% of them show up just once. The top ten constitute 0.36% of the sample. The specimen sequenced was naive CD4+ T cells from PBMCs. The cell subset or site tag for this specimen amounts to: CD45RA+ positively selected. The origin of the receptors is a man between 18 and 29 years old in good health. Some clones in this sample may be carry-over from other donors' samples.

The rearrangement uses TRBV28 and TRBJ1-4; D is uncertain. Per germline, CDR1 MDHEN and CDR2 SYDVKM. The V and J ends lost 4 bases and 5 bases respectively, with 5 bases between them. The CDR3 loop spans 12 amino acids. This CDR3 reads CASSSSNEKLFF. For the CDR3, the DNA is TGTGCCAGCAGTTCGTCGAATGAAAAACTGTTTTTT.

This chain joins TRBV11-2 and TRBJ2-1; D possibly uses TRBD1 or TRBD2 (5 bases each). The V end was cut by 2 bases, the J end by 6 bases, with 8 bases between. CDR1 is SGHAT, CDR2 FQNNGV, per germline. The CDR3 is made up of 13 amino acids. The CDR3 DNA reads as TGTGCCAGCAGCTTAACAGGACTCAATGAGCAGTTCTTC. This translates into CASSLTGLNEQFF.

CDR3 in amino acids: CASSPGEYQPQHF. DNA of the CDR3: TGTGCCAGCAGCCCCGGAGAATATCAGCCCCAGCATTTT. J is TRBJ1-5 and V is TRBV7-9; D gene unclear. Per germline, CDR1 SEHNR and CDR2 FQNEAQ (reference sequence). CDR3 size: 13 residues. Deletions cut 5 bases from V and 5 bases from J, with 10 bases between.